These T cell receptor beta chains were read from a single sample in a study of molecular identifiers for immune sequencing clone quantification. TCRdb ran MiXCR on the PCR reads and lists one entry per CDR3 protein. The data hold over 550,000 distinct CDR3 sequences, with around 25% observed a single time. Material for sequencing was naive CD8+ T cells from blood, with Jurkat cell RNA spiked in. The receptors were gathered from a human donor in good health. Some libraries in this study had Jurkat cell RNA spiked in. CDR3s leave out the opening cysteine and the closing phenylalanine or tryptophan.

j_call: TRBJ2-3
v_call: TRBV27
cdr3_aa: ASSLSRGNTQY

j_call: TRBJ1-1
v_call: TRBV2
cdr3_aa: ASSEALGEPEAF

j_call: TRBJ2-1
v_call: TRBV4-3
cdr3_aa: ASSPTGTSGYYSEQF

j_call: TRBJ2-1
v_call: TRBV7-9
cdr3_aa: ASSSRGGTHNEQF

j_call: TRBJ2-1
v_call: TRBV5-5
cdr3_aa: ASSSQGRPEQF

j_call: TRBJ2-5
v_call: TRBV4-3
cdr3_aa: ASSQDVSGRVFPETQY

j_call: TRBJ2-3
v_call: TRBV9
cdr3_aa: ASSGGPGRVADTQY

j_call: TRBJ2-2
v_call: TRBV5-6
cdr3_aa: ASSLGTGGSIIGELF

j_call: TRBJ2-1
v_call: TRBV6-2/TRBV6-3
cdr3_aa: ASILDRRISDEQF

j_call: TRBJ2-7
v_call: TRBV29-1
cdr3_aa: SVELRRGQGTYEQY

j_call: TRBJ2-7
v_call: TRBV6-1
cdr3_aa: ASTLQLPTYEQY

j_call: TRBJ2-1
v_call: TRBV11-3
cdr3_aa: ASSEGPTTEQF

j_call: TRBJ2-5
v_call: TRBV11-2
cdr3_aa: ASSFVEPQY

j_call: TRBJ2-7
v_call: TRBV20-1
cdr3_aa: SAAPTYEQY

j_call: TRBJ1-2
v_call: TRBV30
cdr3_aa: AWTSGQLYGYT

j_call: TRBJ1-1
v_call: TRBV4-1
cdr3_aa: ASSQVGQGKTEAF

j_call: TRBJ2-2
v_call: TRBV15
cdr3_aa: ATTDTDGTSENTGELF